Listed below are T cell receptor beta chains from one sample, sequenced in a study of blood T cell repertoires in COVID-19. TCRdb's table, derived via immunoSEQ multiplex PCR, lists solely in-frame clones and lacks some. The sample yields hundreds of thousands of clones, approximately 90% seen once. The material sequenced was peripheral blood. The receptors shown here come from a woman aged 45-65 years who had recovered from COVID-19. CDR3s include the opening cysteine and the closing phenylalanine or tryptophan. The D gene is left open where the match is weak. Some rows have no size entry. The others give once, few or many, or a class for an expanded clone.

V	D	J	size	DNA	CDR3
TRBV9	TRBD1	TRBJ1-2	.	TGTGCCAGCAGCACTCGGGACAGGGGGGGAGGCTACACCTTC	CASSTRDRGGGYTF
TRBV6-2/TRBV6-3	.	TRBJ2-7	.	TGTGCCAGCAGTTGGGGACTTCAATCCTACGAGCAGTACTTC	CASSWGLQSYEQYF
TRBV6-1	.	TRBJ1-6	.	TGTGCCAGCAGTGAAGCGCCAGTCAGCTCCTATAATTCACCCCTCCACTTT	CASSEAPVSSYNSPLHF
TRBV3-1/TRBV3-2	TRBD2	TRBJ2-5	.	TGTGCCAGCAGCCACAGCGGGGTTGGGGAGACCCAGTACTTC	CASSHSGVGETQYF
TRBV5-1	TRBD2	TRBJ2-3	.	TGCGCCAGCAGCTGGTCGTCGGCCCTAGCGGGATCAGTCGATACGCAGTATTTT	CASSWSSALAGSVDTQYF
TRBV9	.	TRBJ1-6	once	TGTGCCAGCAGCGTAGTTAGCCGCCAGCCGAATAATTCACCCCTCCACTTT	CASSVVSRQPNNSPLHF
TRBV7-2	TRBD1	TRBJ2-7	.	TGTGCCAGCAGCGCGGCCCGGGACAGCAACTACGAGCAGTACTTC	CASSAARDSNYEQYF
TRBV3-1/TRBV3-2	.	TRBJ2-3	.	TGTGCCAGCAGCCAATACGGGAGTTACACAGATACGCAGTATTTT	CASSQYGSYTDTQYF
TRBV6-6	TRBD1	TRBJ1-3	.	TGTGCCAGCAGTTCCCAGGGGGGCTCTGGAAACACCATATATTTT	CASSSQGGSGNTIYF
TRBV5-6	TRBD1	TRBJ2-7	.	TGTGCCAGCAGGGACAGGCACTCTTCCTACGAGCAGTACTTC	CASRDRHSSYEQYF
TRBV5-1	TRBD2	TRBJ2-7	.	TGCGCCAGCAGCCCCATCGTCGGGACTAGCGGCTACGAGCAGTACTTC	CASSPIVGTSGYEQYF
TRBV19	.	TRBJ1-5	.	TGTGCCAGTAGTGAAAGCACAGGTCATAGCAATCAGCCCCAGCATTTT	CASSESTGHSNQPQHF
TRBV30	.	TRBJ1-4	.	TGTGCCTGGAGTCGGGTCTTCGGGGGGGAAAAACTGTTTTTT	CAWSRVFGGEKLFF
TRBV5-1	.	TRBJ1-3	.	TGCGCCAGCAGCTTGGGAGGGAAGACTGGAAACACCATATATTTT	CASSLGGKTGNTIYF
TRBV4-3	.	TRBJ1-2	.	TGCGCCAGCAGCCAAGTACGGGGAGGGGGCTATGGCTACACCTTC	CASSQVRGGGYGYTF
TRBV5-8	.	TRBJ1-5	.	TGTGCCAGCAGCCCGACAGACTCACGCAATCAGCCCCAGCATTTT	CASSPTDSRNQPQHF
TRBV19	.	TRBJ1-5	.	TGTGCCAGTAGTCCCCTCCTAAATCAGCCCCAGCATTTT	CASSPLLNQPQHF
TRBV7-9	TRBD1	TRBJ1-1	.	TGTGCCAGCGGTTCAGGGGGCGAGATGGTTGAAGCTTTCTTT	CASGSGGEMVEAFF